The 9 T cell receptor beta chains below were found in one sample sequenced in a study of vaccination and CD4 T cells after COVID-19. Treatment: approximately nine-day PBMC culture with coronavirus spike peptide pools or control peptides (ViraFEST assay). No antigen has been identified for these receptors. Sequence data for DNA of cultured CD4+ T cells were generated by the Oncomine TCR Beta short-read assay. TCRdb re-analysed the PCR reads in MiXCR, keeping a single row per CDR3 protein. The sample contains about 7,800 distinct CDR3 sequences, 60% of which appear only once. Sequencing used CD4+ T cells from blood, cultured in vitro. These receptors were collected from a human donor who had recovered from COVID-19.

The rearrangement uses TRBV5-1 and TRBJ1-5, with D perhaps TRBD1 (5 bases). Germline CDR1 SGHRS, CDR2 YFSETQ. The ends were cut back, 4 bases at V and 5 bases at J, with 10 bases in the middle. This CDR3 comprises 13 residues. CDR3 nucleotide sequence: TGCGCCAGCAGCCTGGACACCGATCAGCCCCAGCATTTT. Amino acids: CASSLDTDQPQHF.

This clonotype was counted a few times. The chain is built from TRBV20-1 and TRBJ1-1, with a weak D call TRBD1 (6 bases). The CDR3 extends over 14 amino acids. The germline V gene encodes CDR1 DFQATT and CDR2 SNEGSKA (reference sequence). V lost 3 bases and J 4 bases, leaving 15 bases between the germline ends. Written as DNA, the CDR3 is TGCAGTGCTAGTCGCGGGGGCTCGGGCACTGAAGCTTTCTTT. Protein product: CSASRGGSGTEAFF.

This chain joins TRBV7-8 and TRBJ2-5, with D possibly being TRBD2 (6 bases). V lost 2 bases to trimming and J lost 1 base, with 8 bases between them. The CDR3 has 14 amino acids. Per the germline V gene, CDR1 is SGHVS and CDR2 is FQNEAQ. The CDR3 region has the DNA TGTGCCAGCAGCTTAAGCGGGTTCCAAGAGACCCAGTACTTC. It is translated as CASSLSGFQETQYF.

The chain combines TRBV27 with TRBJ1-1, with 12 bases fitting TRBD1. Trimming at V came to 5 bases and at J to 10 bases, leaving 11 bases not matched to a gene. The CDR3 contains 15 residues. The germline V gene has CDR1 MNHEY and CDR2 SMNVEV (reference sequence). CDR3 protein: CASSPWGTGGFGAFF. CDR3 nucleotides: TGTGCCAGCAGTCCTTGGGGGACAGGGGGCTTCGGAGCTTTCTTT.

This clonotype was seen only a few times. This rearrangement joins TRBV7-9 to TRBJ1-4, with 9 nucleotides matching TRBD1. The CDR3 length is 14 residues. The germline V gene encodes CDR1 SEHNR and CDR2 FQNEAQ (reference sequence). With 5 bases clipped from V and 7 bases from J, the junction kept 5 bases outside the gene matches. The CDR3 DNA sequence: TGTGCCAGCAGCAGGGGACAGGGCTTTGAAAAACTGTTTTTT. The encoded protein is CASSRGQGFEKLFF. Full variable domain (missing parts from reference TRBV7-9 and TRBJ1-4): DTGVSQNPRHKITKRGQNVTFRCDPISEHNRLYWYRQTLGQGPEFLTYFQNEAQLEKSRLLSDRFSAERPKGSFSTLEIQRTEQGDSAMYLCASSRGQGFEKLFFGSGTQLSVL.

CDR3 bases: TGTGCCAGCAGTGGCCCCAGGCGGGGGGCCCTAAACATTCAGTACTTC. Amino acids: CASSGPRRGALNIQYF. J is TRBJ2-4 and V is TRBV6-1, with TRBD2 matching 8 bases. The CDR3 sequence is 16 residues long. Germline CDR1 is MNHNS and CDR2 is SASEGT. The junction had 11 bases not matched to a gene; V was cut back by 4 bases and J by 6 bases.

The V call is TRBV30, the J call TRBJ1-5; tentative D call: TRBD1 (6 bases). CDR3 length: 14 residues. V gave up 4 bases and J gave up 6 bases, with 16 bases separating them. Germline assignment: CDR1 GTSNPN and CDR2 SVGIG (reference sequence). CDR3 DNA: TGTGCCTGGACTTCCACCGACAGGACTCAGCCCCAGCATTTT. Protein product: CAWTSTDRTQPQHF.

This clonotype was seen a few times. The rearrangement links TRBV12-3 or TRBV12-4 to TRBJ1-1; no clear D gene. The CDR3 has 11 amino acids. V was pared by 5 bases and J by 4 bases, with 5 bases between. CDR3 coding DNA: TGTGCCAGCAGTGTTCTCACTGAAGCTTTCTTT. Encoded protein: CASSVLTEAFF.

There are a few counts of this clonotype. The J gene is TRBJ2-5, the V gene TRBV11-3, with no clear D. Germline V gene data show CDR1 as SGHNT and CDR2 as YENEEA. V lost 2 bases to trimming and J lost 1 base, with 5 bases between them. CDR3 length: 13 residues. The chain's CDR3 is CASSLTPQETQYF. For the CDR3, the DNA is TGTGCCAGCAGCTTAACCCCCCAAGAGACCCAGTACTTC.